Following are 5 T cell receptor beta chains from one sample sequenced in a study of T cell responses to AZD1222 COVID-19 vaccine. The assay was immunoSEQ multiplex PCR, and TCRdb's table has in-frame clones only and misses some. The profile shows about 130,000 clones, over 90% of them singletons. The material sequenced was peripheral blood, taken on day 0 of AZD1222 vaccination. The origin of the receptors is an adult in good health.

This chain joins TRBV7-2 and TRBJ2-1; D may be TRBD1 (5 bases). The V gene lost 7 bases and the J gene lost 4 bases, with 11 bases spanning the gap. The CDR3 extends over 13 amino acids. The germline CDR1 and CDR2 sequences are SGHTA and FQGNSA. The CDR3 sequence: CASTDSLYNEQFF. DNA of the CDR3: TGTGCCAGCACCGACAGCCTTTACAATGAGCAGTTCTTC. The full variable domain, rest sourced from reference TRBV7-2 and TRBJ2-1, is GAGVSQSPSNKVTEKGKDVELRCDPISGHTALYWYRQSLGQGLEFLIYFQGNSAPDKSGLPSDRFSAERTGGSVSTLTIQRTQQEDSAVYLCASTDSLYNEQFFGPGTRLTVL.

The chain joins TRBV6-4 to TRBJ2-1; possible D gene TRBD2, 6 bases. The CDR3 extends over 15 amino acids. With 2 bases removed from V and 4 bases from J, the gap between germline ends came to 12 bases. Germline values: CDR1 MRHNA, CDR2 SNTAGT. The DNA for the CDR3 is TGTGCCAGCAGTGACGGGGCGGAGGGGTACAATGAGCAGTTCTTC. It is translated as CASSDGAEGYNEQFF.

This chain links TRBV12-3 or TRBV12-4 with TRBJ2-3, with a tentative D call TRBD2 (5 bases). Trimming left V 10 bases short and J 1 base short, with 12 bases between. The CDR3 has 13 amino acids. CDR3 region: CATHGEGTDTQYF. The CDR3 nucleotides read TGTGCCACTCACGGGGAAGGCACAGATACGCAGTATTTT.

This clone was seen once. The chain links TRBV30 to TRBJ1-6, with 10 bases identical to TRBD1. The junction had 7 bases not matched to a gene; V was cut back by 3 bases and J by 5 bases. The length of the CDR3 is 16 residues. Per the germline V gene, CDR1 is GTSNPN and CDR2 is SVGIG (reference sequence). CDR3 DNA: TGTGCCTGGAGACTACCCGGGACAGGGGATAATTCACCCCTCCACTTT. Translated: CAWRLPGTGDNSPLHF.

The gene calls are TRBV15 and TRBJ1-3, with unresolved D. Per the germline V gene, CDR1 is LNHNV and CDR2 is YYDKDF (reference sequence). CDR3 length: 17 amino acids. V was clipped by 5 bases and J by 0 bases, with 17 bases between them. The CDR3 here is CATSLTFPQNSGNTIYF. In DNA, the CDR3 is TGTGCCACCAGCCTTACTTTTCCACAGAACTCTGGAAACACCATATATTTT.